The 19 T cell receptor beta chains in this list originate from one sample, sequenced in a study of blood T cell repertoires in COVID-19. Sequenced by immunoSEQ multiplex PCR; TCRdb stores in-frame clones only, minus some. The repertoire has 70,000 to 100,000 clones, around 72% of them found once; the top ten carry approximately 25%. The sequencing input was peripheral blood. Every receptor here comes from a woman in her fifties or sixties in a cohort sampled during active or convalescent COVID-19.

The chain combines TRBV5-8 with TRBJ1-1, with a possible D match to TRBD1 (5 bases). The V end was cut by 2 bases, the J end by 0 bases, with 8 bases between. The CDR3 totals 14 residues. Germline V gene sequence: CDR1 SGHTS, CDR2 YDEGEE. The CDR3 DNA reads TGTGCCAGCAGCTTATCCAGGGTGAACACTGAAGCTTTCTTT. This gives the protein CASSLSRVNTEAFF.

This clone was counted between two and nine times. CDR3 loop: CSASSRAYQPQHF. As DNA, the CDR3 is TGCAGTGCTAGTAGCAGGGCCTATCAGCCCCAGCATTTT. V is TRBV20-1 and J is TRBJ1-5; D perhaps matches TRBD1 (5 bases). The germline gives CDR1 DFQATT, CDR2 SNEGSKA (reference sequence). The CDR3 sequence is 13 residues long. V shed 3 bases and J shed 5 bases, with 11 bases lying between them.

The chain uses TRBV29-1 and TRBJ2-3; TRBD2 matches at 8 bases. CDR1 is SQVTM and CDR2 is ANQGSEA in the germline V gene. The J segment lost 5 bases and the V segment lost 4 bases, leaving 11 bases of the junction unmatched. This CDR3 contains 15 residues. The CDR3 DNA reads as TGCAGCGTTGGAGTAGCGGGGCTGCGAAGAGATACGCAGTATTTT. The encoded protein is CSVGVAGLRRDTQYF.

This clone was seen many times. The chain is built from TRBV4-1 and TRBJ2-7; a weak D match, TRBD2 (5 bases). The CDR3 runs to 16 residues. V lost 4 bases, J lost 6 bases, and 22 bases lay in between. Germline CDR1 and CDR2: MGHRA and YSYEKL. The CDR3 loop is CASSLATSSPGSEQYF. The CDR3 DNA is TGCGCCAGCAGCCTGGCCACTAGTTCCCCCGGCAGCGAGCAGTACTTC.

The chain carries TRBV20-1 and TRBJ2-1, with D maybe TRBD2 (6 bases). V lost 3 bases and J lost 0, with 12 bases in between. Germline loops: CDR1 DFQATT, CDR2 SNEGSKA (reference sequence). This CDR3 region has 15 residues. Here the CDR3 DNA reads TGCAGTGCTAGTAGCGGCTTAAGCTCCTACAATGAGCAGTTCTTC. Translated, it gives CSASSGLSSYNEQFF.

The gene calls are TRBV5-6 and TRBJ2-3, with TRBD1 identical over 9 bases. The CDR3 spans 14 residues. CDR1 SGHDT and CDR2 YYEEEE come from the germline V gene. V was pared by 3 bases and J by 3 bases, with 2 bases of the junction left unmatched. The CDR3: CASSWDRATDTQYF. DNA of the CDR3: TGTGCCAGCAGCTGGGACAGGGCTACAGATACGCAGTATTTT.

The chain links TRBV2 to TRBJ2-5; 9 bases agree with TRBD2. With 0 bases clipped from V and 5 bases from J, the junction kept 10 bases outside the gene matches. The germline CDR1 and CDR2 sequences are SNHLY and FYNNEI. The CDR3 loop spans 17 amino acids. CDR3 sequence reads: CASSEALPLAGSETQYF. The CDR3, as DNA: TGTGCCAGCAGTGAAGCGCTTCCCCTAGCGGGGTCGGAGACCCAGTACTTC.

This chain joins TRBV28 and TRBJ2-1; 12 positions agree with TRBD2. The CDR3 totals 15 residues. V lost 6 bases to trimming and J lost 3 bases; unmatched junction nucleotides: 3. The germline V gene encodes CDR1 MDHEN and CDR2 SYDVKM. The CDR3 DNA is TGTGCCAGCAGCGAGACTAGCGGGGGCTACAATGAGCAGTTCTTC. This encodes CASSETSGGYNEQFF.

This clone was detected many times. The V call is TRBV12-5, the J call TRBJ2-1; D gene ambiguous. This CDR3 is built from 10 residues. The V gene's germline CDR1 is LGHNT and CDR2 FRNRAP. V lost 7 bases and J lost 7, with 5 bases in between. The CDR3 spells CASANNEQFF. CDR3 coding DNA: TGTGCTAGTGCCAATAATGAGCAGTTCTTC.

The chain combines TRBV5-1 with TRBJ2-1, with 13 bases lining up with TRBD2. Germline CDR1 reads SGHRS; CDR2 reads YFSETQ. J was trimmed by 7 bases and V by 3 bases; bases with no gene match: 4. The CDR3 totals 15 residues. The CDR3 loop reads CASSWGTSGENEQFF. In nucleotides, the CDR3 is TGCGCCAGCAGCTGGGGGACTAGCGGGGAGAATGAGCAGTTCTTC.

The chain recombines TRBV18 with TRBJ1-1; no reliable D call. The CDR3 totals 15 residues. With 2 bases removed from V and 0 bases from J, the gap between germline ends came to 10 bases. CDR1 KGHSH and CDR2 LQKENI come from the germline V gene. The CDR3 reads CASSPGGRLNTEAFF. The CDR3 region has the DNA TGTGCCAGCTCACCAGGTGGCAGGTTGAACACTGAAGCTTTCTTT.

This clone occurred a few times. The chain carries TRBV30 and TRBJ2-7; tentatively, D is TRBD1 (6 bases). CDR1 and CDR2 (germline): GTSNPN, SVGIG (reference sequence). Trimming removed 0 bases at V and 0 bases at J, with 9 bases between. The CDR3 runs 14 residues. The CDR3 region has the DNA TGTGCCTGGAGTGTAGGGGGTACCTCCTACGAGCAGTACTTC. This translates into CAWSVGGTSYEQYF.

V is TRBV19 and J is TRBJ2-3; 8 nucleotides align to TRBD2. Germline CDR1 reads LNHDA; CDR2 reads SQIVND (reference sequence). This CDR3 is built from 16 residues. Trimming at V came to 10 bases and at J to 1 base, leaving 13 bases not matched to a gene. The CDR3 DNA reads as TGTGCCACGTCTCGGGGGGGGCGAATGGGCACAGATACGCAGTATTTT. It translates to CATSRGGRMGTDTQYF.

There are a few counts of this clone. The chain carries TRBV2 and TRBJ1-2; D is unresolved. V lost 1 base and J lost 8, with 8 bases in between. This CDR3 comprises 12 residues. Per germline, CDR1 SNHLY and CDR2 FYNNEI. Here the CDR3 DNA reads TGTGCCAGCAGTGAAGTTGGCAGAGGCTACACCTTC. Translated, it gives CASSEVGRGYTF. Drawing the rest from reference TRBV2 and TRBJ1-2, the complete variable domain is EPEVTQTPSHQVTQMGQEVILRCVPISNHLYFYWYRQILGQKVEFLVSFYNNEISEKSEIFDDQFSVERPDGSNFTLKIRSTKLEDSAMYFCASSEVGRGYTFGSGTRLTVV.

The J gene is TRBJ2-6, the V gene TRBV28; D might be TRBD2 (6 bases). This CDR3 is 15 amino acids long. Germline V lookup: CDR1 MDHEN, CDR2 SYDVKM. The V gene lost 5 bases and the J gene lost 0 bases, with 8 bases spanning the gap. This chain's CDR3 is CASSGTRSGANVLTF. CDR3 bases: TGTGCCAGCAGTGGGACTCGCTCTGGGGCCAACGTCCTGACTTTC.

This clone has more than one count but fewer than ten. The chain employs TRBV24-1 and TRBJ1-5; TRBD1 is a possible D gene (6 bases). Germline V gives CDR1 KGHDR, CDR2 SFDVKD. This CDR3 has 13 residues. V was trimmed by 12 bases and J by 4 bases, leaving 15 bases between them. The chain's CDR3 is CADQRQGNQPQHF. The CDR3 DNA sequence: TGTGCCGACCAACGGCAGGGGAATCAGCCCCAGCATTTT.

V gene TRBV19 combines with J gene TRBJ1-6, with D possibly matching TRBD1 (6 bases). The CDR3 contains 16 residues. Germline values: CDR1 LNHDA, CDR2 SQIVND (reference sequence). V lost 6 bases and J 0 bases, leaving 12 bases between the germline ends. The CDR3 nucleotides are TGTGCCAGTAGGCAGGGGCAGAGCTCCTATAATTCACCCCTCCACTTT. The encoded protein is CASRQGQSSYNSPLHF.

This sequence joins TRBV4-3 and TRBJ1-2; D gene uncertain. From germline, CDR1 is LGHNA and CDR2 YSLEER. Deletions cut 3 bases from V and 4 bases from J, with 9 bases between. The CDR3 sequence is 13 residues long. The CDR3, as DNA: TGCGCCAGCAGCCATTACCGGGGCTATGGCTACACCTTC. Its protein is CASSHYRGYGYTF.

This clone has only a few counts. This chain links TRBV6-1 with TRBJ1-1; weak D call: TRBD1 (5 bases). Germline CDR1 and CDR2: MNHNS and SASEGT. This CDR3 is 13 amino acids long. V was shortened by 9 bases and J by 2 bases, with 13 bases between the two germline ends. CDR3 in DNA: TGTGCCAGTCAGGACGGACAAAACACTGAAGCTTTCTTT. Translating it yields CASQDGQNTEAFF.